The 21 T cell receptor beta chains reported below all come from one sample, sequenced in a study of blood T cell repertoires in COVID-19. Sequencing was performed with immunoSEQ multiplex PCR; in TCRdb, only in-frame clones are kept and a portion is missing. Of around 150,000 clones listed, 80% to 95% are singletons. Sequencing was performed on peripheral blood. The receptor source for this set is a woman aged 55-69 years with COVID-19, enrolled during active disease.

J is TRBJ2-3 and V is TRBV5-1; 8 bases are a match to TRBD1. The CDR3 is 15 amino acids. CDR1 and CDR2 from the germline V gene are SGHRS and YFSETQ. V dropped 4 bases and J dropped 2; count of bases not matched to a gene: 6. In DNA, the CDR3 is TGCGCCAGCAGCCGGGACAGGAGCCCCACAGATACGCAGTATTTT. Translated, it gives CASSRDRSPTDTQYF.

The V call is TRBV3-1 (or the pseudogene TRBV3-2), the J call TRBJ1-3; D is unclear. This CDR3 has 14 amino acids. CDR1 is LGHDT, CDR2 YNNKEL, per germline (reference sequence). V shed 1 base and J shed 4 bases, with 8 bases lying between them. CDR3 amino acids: CASSQVTGGNTIYF. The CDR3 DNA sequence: TGTGCCAGCAGCCAAGTTACGGGGGGAAACACCATATATTTT.

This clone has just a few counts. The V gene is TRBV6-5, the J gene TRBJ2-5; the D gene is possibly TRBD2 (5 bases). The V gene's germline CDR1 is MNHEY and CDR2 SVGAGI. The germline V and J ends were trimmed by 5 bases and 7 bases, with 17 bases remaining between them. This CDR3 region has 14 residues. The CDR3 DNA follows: TGTGCCAGCAGTACAACACGCTCCCGGGGGACCCAGTACTTC. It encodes CASSTTRSRGTQYF.

CDR3: CASSSRAGGAVHGYTF. CDR3 in DNA: TGTGCCAGCAGTTCCCGGGCGGGGGGCGCAGTCCATGGCTACACCTTC. This chain connects TRBV27 to TRBJ1-2, with a tentative D call TRBD1 (6 bases). The V gene lost 4 bases and the J gene lost 6 bases, with 21 bases spanning the gap. Germline loops: CDR1 MNHEY, CDR2 SMNVEV (reference sequence). The CDR3 sequence is 16 residues long.

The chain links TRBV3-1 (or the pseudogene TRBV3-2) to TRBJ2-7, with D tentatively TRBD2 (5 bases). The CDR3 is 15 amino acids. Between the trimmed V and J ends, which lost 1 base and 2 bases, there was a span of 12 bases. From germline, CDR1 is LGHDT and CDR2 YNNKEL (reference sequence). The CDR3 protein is CASSQGVGNAYEQYF. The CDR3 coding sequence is TGTGCCAGCAGCCAAGGAGTCGGGAACGCCTACGAGCAGTACTTC.

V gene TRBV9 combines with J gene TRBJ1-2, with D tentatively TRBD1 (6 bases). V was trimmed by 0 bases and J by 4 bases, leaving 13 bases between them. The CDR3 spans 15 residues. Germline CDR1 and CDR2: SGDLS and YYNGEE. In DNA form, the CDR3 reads TGTGCCAGCAGCGTAGTTCGGGGAGGGGGCTATGGCTACACCTTC. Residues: CASSVVRGGGYGYTF.

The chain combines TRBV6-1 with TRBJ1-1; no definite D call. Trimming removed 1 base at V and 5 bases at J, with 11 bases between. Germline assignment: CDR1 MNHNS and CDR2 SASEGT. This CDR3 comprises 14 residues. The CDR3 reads CASSEVWGGTEAFF. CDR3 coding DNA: TGTGCCAGCAGTGAAGTCTGGGGAGGGACTGAAGCTTTCTTT.

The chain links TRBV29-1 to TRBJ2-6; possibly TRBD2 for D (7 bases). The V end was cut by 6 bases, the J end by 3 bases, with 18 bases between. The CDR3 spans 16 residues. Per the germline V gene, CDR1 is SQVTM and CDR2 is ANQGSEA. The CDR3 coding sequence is TGCAGCGTAGGGGGGGCGCCCCCCTTTGGGGCCAACGTCCTGACTTTC. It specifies CSVGGAPPFGANVLTF.

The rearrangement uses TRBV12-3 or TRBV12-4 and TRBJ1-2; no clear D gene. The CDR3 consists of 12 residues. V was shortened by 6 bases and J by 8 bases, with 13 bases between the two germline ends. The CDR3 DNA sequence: TGTGCCAGCAGCCCACCAGCCAGGGGCTACACCTTC. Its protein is CASSPPARGYTF.

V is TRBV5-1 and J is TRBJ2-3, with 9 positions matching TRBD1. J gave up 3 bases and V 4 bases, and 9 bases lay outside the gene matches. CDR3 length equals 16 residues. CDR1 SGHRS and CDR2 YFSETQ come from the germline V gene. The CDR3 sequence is CASSTTGQGRTDTQYF. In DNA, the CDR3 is TGCGCCAGCAGCACAACCGGACAGGGGAGGACAGATACGCAGTATTTT.

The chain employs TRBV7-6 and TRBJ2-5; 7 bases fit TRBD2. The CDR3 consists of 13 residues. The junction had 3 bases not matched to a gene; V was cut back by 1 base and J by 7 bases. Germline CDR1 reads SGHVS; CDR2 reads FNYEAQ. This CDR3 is CASSLEWGGTQYF. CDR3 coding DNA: TGTGCCAGCAGCTTAGAGTGGGGGGGGACCCAGTACTTC.

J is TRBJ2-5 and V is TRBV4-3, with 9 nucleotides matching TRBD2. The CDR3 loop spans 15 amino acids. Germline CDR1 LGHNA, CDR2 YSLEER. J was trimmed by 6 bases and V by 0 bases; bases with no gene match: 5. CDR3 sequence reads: CASSQDASGTKTQYF. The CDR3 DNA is TGCGCCAGCAGCCAAGATGCTAGCGGGACGAAGACCCAGTACTTC.

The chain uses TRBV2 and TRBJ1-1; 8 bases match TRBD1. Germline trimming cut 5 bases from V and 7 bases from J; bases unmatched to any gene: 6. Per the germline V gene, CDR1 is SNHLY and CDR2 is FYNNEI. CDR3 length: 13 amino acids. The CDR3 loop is CASSPDRAGEAFF. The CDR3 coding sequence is TGTGCCAGCAGTCCGGACAGGGCGGGTGAAGCTTTCTTT.

The CDR3, as DNA: TGTGCCAGCAGTTTACGGGGGTATGGCTACACCTTC. Translation gives CASSLRGYGYTF. This chain connects TRBV27 to TRBJ1-2, with D maybe TRBD1 (5 bases). Deletions cut 2 bases from V and 5 bases from J, with 6 bases between. The length of the CDR3 is 12 residues. The germline V gene encodes CDR1 MNHEY and CDR2 SMNVEV (reference sequence).

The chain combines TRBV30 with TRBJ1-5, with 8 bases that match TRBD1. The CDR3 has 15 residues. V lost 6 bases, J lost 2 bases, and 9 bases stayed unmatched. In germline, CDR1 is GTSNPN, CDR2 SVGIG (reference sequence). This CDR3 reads CACQSRGRGNQPQHF. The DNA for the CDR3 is TGTGCCTGTCAAAGCAGGGGGCGTGGCAATCAGCCCCAGCATTTT.

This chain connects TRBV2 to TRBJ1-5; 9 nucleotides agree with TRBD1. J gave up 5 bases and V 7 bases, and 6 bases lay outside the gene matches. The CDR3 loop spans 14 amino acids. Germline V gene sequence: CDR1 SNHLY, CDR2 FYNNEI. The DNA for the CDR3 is TGTGCCAGCACCCGACAGGGGGAATATCAGCCCCAGCATTTT. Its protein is CASTRQGEYQPQHF.

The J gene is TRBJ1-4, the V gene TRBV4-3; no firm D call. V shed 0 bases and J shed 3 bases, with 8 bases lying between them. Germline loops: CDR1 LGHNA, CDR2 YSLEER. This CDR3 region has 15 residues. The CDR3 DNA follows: TGCGCCAGCAGCCAAGAACTGAACTCTAATGAAAAACTGTTTTTT. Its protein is CASSQELNSNEKLFF.

In nucleotides, the CDR3 is TGTGCCAGCAGTTATGCAGGTGGTGAGCAGTTCTTC. Amino acids: CASSYAGGEQFF. The rearrangement joins TRBV6-5 to TRBJ2-1; D ambiguous. From germline, CDR1 is MNHEY and CDR2 SVGAGI. The CDR3 has 12 amino acids. Trimming removed 3 bases at V and 9 bases at J, with 9 bases between.

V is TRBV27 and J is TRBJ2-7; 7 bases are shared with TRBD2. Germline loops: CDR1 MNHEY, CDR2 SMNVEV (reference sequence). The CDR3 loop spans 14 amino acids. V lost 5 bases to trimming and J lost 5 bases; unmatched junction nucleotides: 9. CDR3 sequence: CASSVWGGKNEQYF. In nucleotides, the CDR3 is TGTGCCAGCAGTGTTTGGGGGGGAAAAAACGAGCAGTACTTC.

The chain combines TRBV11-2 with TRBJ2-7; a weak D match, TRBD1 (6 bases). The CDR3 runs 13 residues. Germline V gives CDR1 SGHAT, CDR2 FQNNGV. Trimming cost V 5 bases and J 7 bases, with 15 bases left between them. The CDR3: CASSLGGRKEQYF. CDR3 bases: TGTGCCAGCAGCCTTGGGGGCAGGAAAGAGCAGTACTTC.

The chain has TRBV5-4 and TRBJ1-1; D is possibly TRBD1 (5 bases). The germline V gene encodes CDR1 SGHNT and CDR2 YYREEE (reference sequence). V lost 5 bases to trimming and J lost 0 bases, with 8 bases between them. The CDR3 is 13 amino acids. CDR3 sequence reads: CASRQAMNTEAFF. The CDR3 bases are TGTGCCAGCAGACAGGCAATGAACACTGAAGCTTTCTTT.